Here is one T cell receptor beta chain with its context. Profiled with immunoSEQ multiplex PCR; TCRdb holds only in-frame clones, not every one. Of more than 400,000 clones listed, 90% are singletons. The data belong to a study of blood T cell repertoires in COVID-19. V was pared by 1 base and J by 3 bases, with 3 bases of the junction left unmatched. The CDR3 has 16 amino acids. Germline CDR1 is LGHDT and CDR2 is YNNKEL (reference sequence). The origin of this receptor is a man aged 18 to 30 who had recovered from COVID-19. The gene calls are TRBV3-1 (or the pseudogene TRBV3-2) and TRBJ1-6, with 7 bases lining up with TRBD1. Material: PBMCs or T cells enriched from blood (not recorded which). The CDR3 bases are TGTGCCAGCAGCCAAGCGGGACAGAACTATAATTCACCCCTCCACTTT. It codes for CASSQAGQNYNSPLHF.